Listed below are T cell receptor beta chains from one sample, sequenced in a study of blood T cells in healthy people across ages. Using its own MiXCR run on the 5' RACE reads, TCRdb lists one record per CDR3 protein. The top ten clones hold less than 20% of a sample with approximately 700,000 distinct CDR3 sequences, 32% of them seen once. Material for sequencing was blood. These receptors all stem from an elderly woman in good health. Both conserved end residues are part of each CDR3. The D gene is left open where the match is weak. Size is omitted from some rows. Given values are once, few, many or a class for expanded clones.

>-|TRBJ2-5|-|TRBV5-1
TGCGCCAGCAGCTTGGTTTTTCAGGGAGAGACCCAGTACTTC
CASSLVFQGETQYF
>-|TRBJ2-6|-|TRBV29-1
TGCAGCGTCTCCTCTGGGGCCAACGTCCTGACTTTC
CSVSSGANVLTF
>-|TRBJ2-3|TRBD1|TRBV6-6
TGTGCCAGCACCCACAGGGGCTTACCCACAGATACGCAGTATTTT
CASTHRGLPTDTQYF
>-|TRBJ2-1|-|TRBV6-2/TRBV6-3
TGTGCCAGCACCCCTAGCGCCAGGATTTCTGGGCAGTTCTTC
CASTPSARISGQFF
>-|TRBJ2-3|-|TRBV28
TGTGCCAGCAGTACCGGGGCCCAAAGCACAGATACGCAGTATTTT
CASSTGAQSTDTQYF
>-|TRBJ2-5|-|TRBV7-3
TGTGCCAGCAGCTTGACGGCGGGGGCCTACAATGAGCAGTACTTC
CASSLTAGAYNEQYF
>-|TRBJ2-3|-|TRBV10-3
TGTGCCATCAGCGACACAGGTCGGAGCACAGATACGCAGTATTTT
CAISDTGRSTDTQYF
>many|TRBJ2-3|TRBD1|TRBV7-2
TGTGCCAGCAGTTCCGGGACAGGGGTAATTGGCACAGATACGCAGTATTTT
CASSSGTGVIGTDTQYF
>-|TRBJ2-7|-|TRBV7-2
TGTGCCAGCAGCTCAGATCGGGCAGGGTGGGAGCAGTACTTC
CASSSDRAGWEQYF
>many|TRBJ2-7|-|TRBV9
TGTGCCAGCAGCGTATTAGGCAGGTCCGTCGACGAGCAGTACTTC
CASSVLGRSVDEQYF
>many|TRBJ2-7|-|TRBV3-1
TGTGCCAGCAGCCAAGCGAAACTGGGCCCCTACGAGCAGTACTTC
CASSQAKLGPYEQYF
>many|TRBJ1-5|TRBD1|TRBV20-1
TGCAGTGCTGAGGACAGACAGGGGAGCAATCAGCCCCAGCATTTT
CSAEDRQGSNQPQHF
>-|TRBJ2-1|TRBD2|TRBV27
TGTACCAGCGGCGAAGAGGGGCGGGGGGGCCCGAATGAGCAGTTCTTC
CTSGEEGRGGPNEQFF
>-|TRBJ2-7|-|TRBV20-1
TGCAGTGCAACTCTCACAGGGAACGAGCAGTACTTC
CSATLTGNEQYF